These T cell receptor beta chains were read from a single sample in a study of shared clonotypes between healthy human individuals. Here immunoSEQ multiplex PCR was the method, and the copy in TCRdb shows in-frame clones only, minus some. The sample lists about 2 million clones; 90% to 95% were seen once. Sequenced input: naive CD4+ T cells sorted from blood. The receptor source for this set is a man younger than 35 in good health. CDR3s include the opening cysteine and the closing phenylalanine or tryptophan. Each record gives: D gene, V gene, clone size, J gene, CDR3 length, CDR3 DNA, CDR3 protein. D genes are given only for firm matches. A clone size is listed for some rows: how often the clone was seen (once, few, many), or a class if it is expanded.

>-|TRBV9|-|TRBJ1-2|14
TGTGCCAGCAGCGCCGGGGGGGCTAACTATGGCTACACCTTC
CASSAGGANYGYTF
>-|TRBV6-1|-|TRBJ1-4|14
TGTGCCAGCAGTGAAACGGGACCCGGGGAAAAACTGTTTTTT
CASSETGPGEKLFF
>-|TRBV13|-|TRBJ2-3|14
TGTGCCAGCAGCTTACAAGCTAGCACAGATACGCAGTATTTT
CASSLQASTDTQYF
>-|TRBV7-9|-|TRBJ1-2|12
TGTGCCAGCAGCTTTGAGGCCGCTGGCTACACCTTC
CASSFEAAGYTF
>-|TRBV10-3|-|TRBJ1-1|12
TGTGCCATCAGTGAGTTGGGGAGAGGAGCTTTCTTT
CAISELGRGAFF
>-|TRBV6-1|-|TRBJ2-3|13
TGTGCCAGCAGTAGGGGTAGCACAGATACGCAGTATTTT
CASSRGSTDTQYF
>-|TRBV5-6|-|TRBJ1-1|14
TGTGCCAGCAGCTTGGGGCAGGGTTCCACTGAAGCTTTCTTT
CASSLGQGSTEAFF
>-|TRBV7-9|-|TRBJ2-1|13
TGTGCCAGCAGCTTAGAACGGTACAATGAGCAGTTCTTC
CASSLERYNEQFF
>TRBD1|TRBV6-1|-|TRBJ1-2|14
TGTGCCAGCAGTGAAATTCAGGGGGCTGGTGGCTACACCTTC
CASSEIQGAGGYTF
>-|TRBV18|once|TRBJ1-1|14
TGTGCCAGCTCTCGAACCCGCTGGAACACTGAAGCTTTCTTT
CASSRTRWNTEAFF
>-|TRBV29-1|-|TRBJ1-1|12
TGCAGCGTTGAAGATCCAGGTTCTGAAGCTTTCTTT
CSVEDPGSEAFF
>-|TRBV28|-|TRBJ1-4|14
TGTGCCAGCAGCACAGAGGGTTTGGGGGAAAAACTGTTTTTT
CASSTEGLGEKLFF
>-|TRBV6-5|-|TRBJ2-2|13
TGTGCCAGCAGTTTGGAGGGGACCGGGGAGCTGTTTTTT
CASSLEGTGELFF
>TRBD1|TRBV9|-|TRBJ2-5|16
TGTGCCAGCAGCGCTCACACAGGGGGCTCCGGAGAGACCCAGTACTTC
CASSAHTGGSGETQYF
>-|TRBV21-1|-|TRBJ1-5|13
TGTGCCAGCAGCGTGGGACCCCCTGAGCCCCAGCATTTT
CASSVGPPEPQHF
>-|TRBV6-5|-|TRBJ2-3|11
TGTGCCAGCAGTGCTACAGATACGCAGTATTTT
CASSATDTQYF
>-|TRBV9|-|TRBJ2-7|13
TGTGCCAGCAGCGTAGGCCCCGGAGGGGAGCAGTACTTC
CASSVGPGGEQYF
>TRBD1|TRBV4-1|-|TRBJ2-5|16
TGCGCCAGCAGCCAAGAACCGCAGGGGGTCCAAGAGACCCAGTACTTC
CASSQEPQGVQETQYF
>-|TRBV2|-|TRBJ2-1|15
TGTGCCAGCAGTGAATGGGGAAGCTCCTACAATGAGCAGTTCTTC
CASSEWGSSYNEQFF
>-|TRBV4-3|-|TRBJ2-3|16
TGCGCCAGCAGCCAAGGGGCAGGTGCTAGCACAGATACGCAGTATTTT
CASSQGAGASTDTQYF
>-|TRBV6-5|-|TRBJ2-7|14
TGTGCCAGCAGAAACTCAGGGTTAGGCTACGAGCAGTACTTC
CASRNSGLGYEQYF
>-|TRBV27|-|TRBJ1-6|14
TGTGCCAGCAGTTTAACGTCGCCCGCGACACCCCTCCACTTT
CASSLTSPATPLHF
>-|TRBV11-2|-|TRBJ1-2|15
TGTGCCAGCAGCTCGACCGCCCCAGGAAACTATGGCTACACCTTC
CASSSTAPGNYGYTF
>-|TRBV10-1|-|TRBJ1-1|13
TGCGCCAGCAGTAAGCAGATGAACACTGAAGCTTTCTTT
CASSKQMNTEAFF
>-|TRBV9|-|TRBJ2-7|15
TGTGCCAGCAGCCCGTGGGTCATCGCAAGGGAAGAGCAGTACTTC
CASSPWVIAREEQYF
>-|TRBV4-3|once|TRBJ2-2|12
TGCGCCAGCAGCCGGTCTGGCGGGGAGCTGTTTTTT
CASSRSGGELFF
>-|TRBV18|-|TRBJ1-4|14
TGTGCCAGCTCACCATGGGGGGAGAGTGAAAAACTGTTTTTT
CASSPWGESEKLFF
>TRBD2|TRBV11-3|-|TRBJ2-1|14
TGTGCCAGCAGCTTAAGTGGCGGGAGCTATGAGCAGTTCTTC
CASSLSGGSYEQFF
>-|TRBV9|-|TRBJ2-2|15
TGTGCCAGCAACAGGGCGGAGGGAGATGCCGGGGAGCTGTTTTTT
CASNRAEGDAGELFF
>-|TRBV6-5|-|TRBJ1-1|13
TGTGCCAGCAGTAGAGGGGGGAACACTGAAGCTTTCTTT
CASSRGGNTEAFF
>-|TRBV19|-|TRBJ1-4|15
TGTGCCAGTAGTATCCCTTCAGGGTCCGAGGAAAAACTGTTTTTT
CASSIPSGSEEKLFF
>-|TRBV2|-|TRBJ1-5|15
TGTGCCAGCAGTACAGGGATAAGGAGGGATCAGCCCCAGCATTTT
CASSTGIRRDQPQHF
>-|TRBV6-5|-|TRBJ2-6|15
TGTGCCAGCAGAATCGATGTCTCTGGGGCCAACGTCCTGACTTTC
CASRIDVSGANVLTF
>-|TRBV5-4|-|TRBJ1-2|14
TGTGCCAGCAGGGGACAACTCCTCGACTCTGGCTACACCTTC
CASRGQLLDSGYTF
>-|TRBV6-1|few|TRBJ1-6|14
TGTGCCAGCCGACCTGGGGGGCTCGGTTCACCCCTCCACTTT
CASRPGGLGSPLHF
>-|TRBV6-5|few|TRBJ1-1|11
TGTGCCAGCAAGGTTAACACTGAAGCTTTCTTT
CASKVNTEAFF
>-|TRBV15|-|TRBJ1-4|15
TGTGCCACCAGCAGAGATTCGCATCCTAATGAAAAACTGTTTTTT
CATSRDSHPNEKLFF
>-|TRBV7-6|-|TRBJ1-2|14
TGTGCCAGCAGCCCAGGGGACGGCTCTTATGGCTACACCTTC
CASSPGDGSYGYTF
>TRBD2|TRBV18|-|TRBJ2-3|19
TGTGCCAGCTCCCGTCTCTCACTAGCGGGAGGCTCTAGCACAGATACGCAGTATTTT
CASSRLSLAGGSSTDTQYF
>TRBD1|TRBV11-1|-|TRBJ1-1|14
TGTGCCAGCAGCTCGGGGACAGGGAGCCCTGAAGCTTTCTTT
CASSSGTGSPEAFF
>TRBD1|TRBV4-2|-|TRBJ1-3|14
TGTGCCAGCAGCAATGACAGGGTGGGAAACACCATATATTTT
CASSNDRVGNTIYF
>TRBD1|TRBV6-5|-|TRBJ1-1|13
TGTGCCAGCGCACAGGGGACTTACACTGAAGCTTTCTTT
CASAQGTYTEAFF
>-|TRBV30|-|TRBJ2-1|14
TGTGCCTGGAGTACAGGGTGGCGATACAATGAGCAGTTCTTC
CAWSTGWRYNEQFF
>TRBD1|TRBV18|-|TRBJ2-7|14
TGTGCCAGCTCACCAGGCAGGGGGACCTACGAGCAGTACTTC
CASSPGRGTYEQYF
>TRBD1|TRBV19|once|TRBJ1-6|13
TGTGCCAGTTCGGGACAGGGGCGCCAACCCCTCCACTTT
CASSGQGRQPLHF
>-|TRBV2|-|TRBJ2-7|13
TGTGCCAGCAGTAAAGGGGGCTCCTACGAGCAGTACTTC
CASSKGGSYEQYF
>-|TRBV11-1|-|TRBJ2-3|15
TGTGCCAGCAGCGCGACAGTGATCCTCACAGATACGCAGTATTTT
CASSATVILTDTQYF
>TRBD2|TRBV7-2|once|TRBJ2-1|18
TGTGCCAGCAGCCCTCCGCCTAGCGGGAAAAGCTCCTACAATGAGCAGTTCTTC
CASSPPPSGKSSYNEQFF
>-|TRBV6-5|-|TRBJ1-4|15
TGTGCCAGCAGGGGATACAGGGAAGTGGGTGAAAAACTGTTTTTT
CASRGYREVGEKLFF
>TRBD1|TRBV10-3|few|TRBJ1-1|14
TGTGCCATCAGTGAGGGACAGGGGAACACTGAAGCTTTCTTT
CAISEGQGNTEAFF
>-|TRBV12-5|-|TRBJ2-5|15
TGTGCTAGTGGTTTGGCGACTAGGTTTGGAGAGACCCAGTACTTC
CASGLATRFGETQYF
>-|TRBV11-3|-|TRBJ2-1|13
TGTGCCAGCAGCTTAGATCAGAGCAATGAGCAGTTCTTC
CASSLDQSNEQFF
>-|TRBV6-6|-|TRBJ1-4|15
TGTGCCAGCAGTTACTCAACAGGGCCGGTGGGAAAACTGTTTTTT
CASSYSTGPVGKLFF
>-|TRBV5-4|-|TRBJ2-1|13
TGTGCCAGCAGCTTGGCCTTCGGAAATGAGCAGTTCTTC
CASSLAFGNEQFF